A single sample gave rise to the 8 T cell receptor beta chains below, sequenced in a study of T cells in Graves' hyperthyroidism and ophthalmopathy. The investigators amplified TCR beta CDR3 regions from RNA transcripts. An initial round of RT-PCR targeting the TCR CDR3 relied on the HTBI primer set. TCRdb called the multiplex PCR reads again in MiXCR, with one record for every CDR3 protein. The sample carries 500,000 to 650,000 distinct CDR3 sequences, 17% recorded once. The sample was blood. Source of these receptors: a woman between 18 and 30 years old with Graves' ophthalmopathy.

This clonotype showed up just a few times. The V gene is TRBV2, the J gene TRBJ1-1; possibly TRBD1 for D (5 bases). The CDR3 length is 13 residues. In germline, CDR1 is SNHLY, CDR2 FYNNEI. This CDR3 is CANGRGPNTEAFF. For the CDR3, the DNA is TGTGCTAATGGTAGGGGTCCTAACACTGAAGCTTTCTTT.

This clonotype was seen at least ten times. Mismatch with germline at one junction end may stem from a read error. This chain uses TRBV28 with TRBJ2-7; D might be TRBD1 (5 bases). Germline V gene data show CDR1 as MDHEN and CDR2 as SYDVKM. This CDR3 has 15 amino acids. The CDR3, as DNA: TGTGCCAGCAGGTTATCGTTGGACACAGCCTACGAGCAGTACTTC. This sequence encodes CASRLSLDTAYEQYF. Full variable domain (outside the CDR3, taken from reference TRBV28 and TRBJ2-7): DVKVTQSSRYLVKRTGEKVFLECVQDMDHENMFWYRQDPGLGLRLIYFSYDVKMKEKGDIPEGYSVSREKKERFSLILESASTNQTSMYLCASRLSLDTAYEQYFGPGTRLTVT.

The V call is TRBV5-6, the J call TRBJ2-3, with D possibly TRBD2 on 6 matching bases. Germline CDR1 is SGHDT and CDR2 is YYEEEE. Trimming took off 4 bases at V and 5 bases at J, with 14 bases between the two ends. CDR3 length equals 14 residues. The CDR3 reads CASSAGTGGDTQYF. CDR3 coding DNA: TGTGCCAGCAGCGCCGGGACTGGGGGAGATACGCAGTATTTT.

This clonotype was recorded at least ten times. The chain links TRBV5-8 to TRBJ1-1; D unresolved. V was shortened by 2 bases and J by 2 bases, with 16 bases between the two germline ends. The CDR3 is 16 amino acids. The germline V gene encodes CDR1 SGHTS and CDR2 YDEGEE. CDR3: CASSFLASTVNTEAFF. CDR3 DNA sequence: TGTGCCAGCAGCTTTCTGGCCAGCACGGTCAACACTGAAGCTTTCTTT. The full variable domain, completed using reference TRBV5-8 and TRBJ1-1, is EAGVTQSPTHLIKTRGQQATLRCSPISGHTSVYWYQQALGLGLQFLLWYDEGEERNRGNFPPRFSGRQFPNYSSELNVNALELEDSALYLCASSFLASTVNTEAFFGQGTRLTVV.

This clonotype occurred a few times. This chain joins TRBV20-1 and TRBJ2-3; 7 nucleotides line up with TRBD2. This CDR3 is 13 amino acids long. With 7 bases clipped from V and 2 bases from J, the junction kept 6 bases outside the gene matches. Germline CDR1 reads DFQATT; CDR2 reads SNEGSKA (reference sequence). The CDR3 sequence: CSVASGLTDTQYF. Here the CDR3 DNA reads TGCAGTGTAGCTAGCGGCCTCACAGATACGCAGTATTTT.

The rearrangement uses TRBV11-2 and TRBJ2-3; D possibly matches TRBD1 or TRBD2 (7 bases each). V lost 5 bases, J lost 0 bases, and 21 bases lay in between. Germline-derived CDR1 and CDR2 are SGHAT and FQNNGV. This CDR3 spans 18 amino acids. The DNA of the CDR3 is TGTGCCAGCAGCCATAAACCCAGGGGGGGCCTAAGCACAGATACGCAGTATTTT. This codes for CASSHKPRGGLSTDTQYF.

This clonotype appeared a few times. The V and J genes are TRBV3-1 and TRBJ2-5; the D gene is possibly TRBD1 (6 bases). Germline loops: CDR1 LGHDT, CDR2 YNNKEL (reference sequence). CDR3 length: 15 residues. Deletions cut 1 base from V and 5 bases from J, with 14 bases between. The CDR3 spells CASSQGDNLGETQYF. In nucleotides, the CDR3 is TGTGCCAGCAGCCAAGGGGACAACCTGGGGGAGACCCAGTACTTC.

This rearrangement joins TRBV6-1 to TRBJ1-5; 7 bases map to TRBD1. This CDR3 has 13 amino acids. Trimming removed 6 bases from V and 4 bases from J; junction bases left unmatched: 3. The germline gives CDR1 MNHNS, CDR2 SASEGT. CDR3 sequence (DNA): TGTGCCAGCAGGACAGGGAGGAATCAGCCCCAGCATTTT. As protein: CASRTGRNQPQHF.